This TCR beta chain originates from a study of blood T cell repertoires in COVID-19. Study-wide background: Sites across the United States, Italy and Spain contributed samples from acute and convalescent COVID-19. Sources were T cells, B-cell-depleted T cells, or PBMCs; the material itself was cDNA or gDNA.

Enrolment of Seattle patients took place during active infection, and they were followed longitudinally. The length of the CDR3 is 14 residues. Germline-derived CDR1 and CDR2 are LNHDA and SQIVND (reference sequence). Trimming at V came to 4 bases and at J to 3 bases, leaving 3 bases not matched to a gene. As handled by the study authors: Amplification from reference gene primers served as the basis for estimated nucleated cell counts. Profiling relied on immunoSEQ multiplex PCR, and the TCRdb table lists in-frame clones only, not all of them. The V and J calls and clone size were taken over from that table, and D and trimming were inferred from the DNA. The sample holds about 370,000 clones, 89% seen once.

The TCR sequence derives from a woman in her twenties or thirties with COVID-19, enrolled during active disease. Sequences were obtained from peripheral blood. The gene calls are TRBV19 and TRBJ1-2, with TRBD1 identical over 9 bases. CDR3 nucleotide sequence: TGTGCCAGTAGTAGGGACAGGGCCGACTATGGCTACACCTTC. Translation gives CASSRDRADYGYTF.